These 14 T cell receptor beta chains share one sample of origin, sequenced in a study of blood T cell repertoires in COVID-19. Assay: immunoSEQ multiplex PCR; the TCRdb copy retains only in-frame clones and omits some. The sample has about 41,000 clones; under 85% are singletons. The specimen sequenced was peripheral blood. The receptors were sampled from a woman over 75 with acute or convalescent COVID-19.

The genes are TRBV5-1 and TRBJ2-1, with 8 bases matching TRBD2. There are 15 residues in the CDR3. Unmatched junction bases numbered 3, after V lost 0 bases and J lost 4 bases. From germline, CDR1 is SGHRS and CDR2 YFSETQ. The CDR3, as DNA: TGCGCCAGCAGCTTGGCCGGGACTAGTTACAATGAGCAGTTCTTC. Its protein product is CASSLAGTSYNEQFF.

V and J are TRBV2 and TRBJ1-2; no definite D call. The CDR3 covers 14 residues. Germline V gene data show CDR1 as SNHLY and CDR2 as FYNNEI. V dropped 4 bases and J dropped 9 bases, with 18 bases sitting between them. The CDR3 nucleotides are TGTGCCAGCAGTGCAGCAGGAGGCGTGGAGAGCTACACCTTC. The encoded protein is CASSAAGGVESYTF.

The chain is built from TRBV3-1 (or the pseudogene TRBV3-2) and TRBJ1-1; TRBD1 matches 7 bases. Germline V CDR1 and CDR2: LGHDT, YNNKEL (reference sequence). CDR3 length equals 12 residues. Unmatched junction bases numbered 5, after V lost 3 bases and J lost 10 bases. The CDR3 DNA reads as TGTGCCAGCAGCCAGGGACAGTCGAGAGCTTTCTTT. Protein: CASSQGQSRAFF.

The V gene is TRBV19, the J gene TRBJ1-2; 9 bases map to TRBD1. With V trimmed by 4 bases and J by 7 bases, 4 bases remained unmatched. CDR3 length: 13 residues. CDR1 and CDR2 (germline): LNHDA, SQIVND (reference sequence). CDR3 nucleotide sequence: TGTGCCAGTAGTACCGGGACAGGGAGTGGCTACACCTTC. This translates into CASSTGTGSGYTF.

In this sample, this clone turned up a few times. This chain joins TRBV7-2 and TRBJ1-2, with 9 bases fitting TRBD1. Unmatched junction bases numbered 2, after V lost 4 bases and J lost 5 bases. The CDR3 extends over 13 amino acids. Per the germline V gene, CDR1 is SGHTA and CDR2 is FQGNSA. CDR3 residues: CASSSDRGYGYTF. CDR3 in DNA: TGTGCCAGCAGCTCCGACAGGGGGTATGGCTACACCTTC.

The chain joins TRBV2 to TRBJ1-2; TRBD1 matches at 7 bases. The V gene's germline CDR1 is SNHLY and CDR2 FYNNEI. V was clipped by 8 bases and J by 7 bases; unmatched bases: 10. The length of the CDR3 is 13 residues. CDR3: CASSRGVEFGYTF. CDR3 bases: TGTGCCAGCTCCAGGGGGGTAGAGTTTGGCTACACCTTC.

J is TRBJ2-5 and V is TRBV10-3; the match to TRBD2 covers 9 bases. Germline V CDR1 and CDR2: ENHRY, SYGVKD. V gave up 3 bases and J gave up 2 bases; unmatched junction bases: 4. This CDR3 contains 15 residues. The CDR3 bases are TGTGCCATCAGTGACCAGCGGGGGGAACAAGAGACCCAGTACTTC. Amino acid sequence: CAISDQRGEQETQYF.

V is TRBV6-5 and J is TRBJ1-1, with D possibly being TRBD1 (5 bases). The CDR3 loop spans 13 amino acids. The ends were cut back, 9 bases at V and 0 bases at J, with 11 bases in the middle. The germline gives CDR1 MNHEY, CDR2 SVGAGI. The CDR3 reads CASSPGMNTEAFF. For the CDR3, the DNA is TGTGCCAGTTCCCCAGGGATGAACACTGAAGCTTTCTTT.

This chain connects TRBV19 to TRBJ2-2; D is uncertain. CDR1 and CDR2 (germline): LNHDA, SQIVND (reference sequence). This CDR3 spans 15 amino acids. V lost 1 base and J lost 7, with 13 bases in between. CDR3 in amino acids: CASSIAAVANGELFF. The CDR3 nucleotides read TGTGCCAGTAGTATAGCTGCCGTAGCTAACGGGGAGCTGTTTTTT.

The V and J genes are TRBV21-1 and TRBJ2-1; the D call in the table, TRBD1, was not verified against the DNA. TRBV21-1 is an annotated pseudogene. This CDR3 is built from 13 residues. CDR3 region: CASWQGADNEQFF. The CDR3 DNA reads as TGTGCCAGCTGGCAGGGGGCCGACAATGAGCAGTTCTTC.

This clone is a singleton in its sample. The gene calls are TRBV9 and TRBJ2-5; 8 positions agree with TRBD2. The CDR3 consists of 14 residues. The ends lost 3 bases at V and 5 bases at J; junction bases unmatched: 6. The germline gives CDR1 SGDLS, CDR2 YYNGEE. The CDR3 is CASSDRGGSETQYF. The DNA for the CDR3 is TGTGCCAGCAGCGACCGGGGGGGCTCGGAGACCCAGTACTTC.

The sample holds one count of this clone. In nucleotides, the CDR3 is TGTGCCAGTAGGAGGTCCTATAATTCACCCCTCCACTTT. Residues: CASRRSYNSPLHF. This chain connects TRBV6-5 to TRBJ1-6; D unresolved. This CDR3 comprises 13 residues. Germline-derived CDR1 and CDR2 are MNHEY and SVGAGI. The V end lost 9 bases, the J end lost 1 base, and 7 bases lay between the germline ends.

The chain couples TRBV2 to TRBJ2-1, with TRBD1 matching 7 bases. V dropped 6 bases and J dropped 3; count of bases not matched to a gene: 17. CDR3 length equals 18 residues. Germline V gene sequence: CDR1 SNHLY, CDR2 FYNNEI. This chain's CDR3 is CASRTGQMGVGVYNEQFF. CDR3 bases: TGTGCCAGCAGGACGGGACAGATGGGAGTGGGGGTCTACAATGAGCAGTTCTTC. The full variable domain, with the rest looked up from reference TRBV2 and TRBJ2-1, is EPEVTQTPSHQVTQMGQEVILRCVPISNHLYFYWYRQILGQKVEFLVSFYNNEISEKSEIFDDQFSVERPDGSNFTLKIRSTKLEDSAMYFCASRTGQMGVGVYNEQFFGPGTRLTVL.

This chain joins TRBV6-1 and TRBJ2-7, with a weak D call TRBD1 (5 bases). Between the trimmed V and J ends, which lost 1 base and 9 bases, there was a span of 10 bases. The CDR3 is made up of 12 amino acids. Germline V lookup: CDR1 MNHNS, CDR2 SASEGT. CDR3 loop: CASSEDRRGQYF. In DNA, the CDR3 is TGTGCCAGCAGTGAAGACAGGCGAGGGCAGTACTTC.